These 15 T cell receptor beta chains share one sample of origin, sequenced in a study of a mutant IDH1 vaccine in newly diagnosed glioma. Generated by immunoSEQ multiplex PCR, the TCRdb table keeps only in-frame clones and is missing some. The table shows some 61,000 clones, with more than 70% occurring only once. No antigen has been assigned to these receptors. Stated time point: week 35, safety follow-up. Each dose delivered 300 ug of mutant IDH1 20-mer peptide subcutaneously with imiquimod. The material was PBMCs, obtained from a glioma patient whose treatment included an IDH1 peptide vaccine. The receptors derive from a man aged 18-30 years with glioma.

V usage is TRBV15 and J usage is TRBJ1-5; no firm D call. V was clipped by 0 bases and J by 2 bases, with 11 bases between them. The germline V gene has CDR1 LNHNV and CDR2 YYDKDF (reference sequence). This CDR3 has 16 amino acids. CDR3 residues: CATSRDLKRGNQPQHF. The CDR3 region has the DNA TGTGCCACCAGCAGAGATCTGAAGCGGGGCAATCAGCCCCAGCATTTT.

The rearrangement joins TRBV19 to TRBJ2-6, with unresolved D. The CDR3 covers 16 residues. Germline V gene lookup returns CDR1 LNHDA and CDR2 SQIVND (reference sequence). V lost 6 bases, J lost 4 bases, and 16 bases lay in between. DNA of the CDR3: TGTGCCAGTAGGCACAGAGAGAGGCGGGGGGCCAACGTCCTGACTTTC. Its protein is CASRHRERRGANVLTF.

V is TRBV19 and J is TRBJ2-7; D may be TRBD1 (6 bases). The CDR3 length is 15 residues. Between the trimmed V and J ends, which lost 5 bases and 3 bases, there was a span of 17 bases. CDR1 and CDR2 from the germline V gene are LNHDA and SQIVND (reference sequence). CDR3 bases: TGTGCCAGTAGTGAAAGGACAGAATTGGGCTACGAGCAGTACTTC. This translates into CASSERTELGYEQYF.

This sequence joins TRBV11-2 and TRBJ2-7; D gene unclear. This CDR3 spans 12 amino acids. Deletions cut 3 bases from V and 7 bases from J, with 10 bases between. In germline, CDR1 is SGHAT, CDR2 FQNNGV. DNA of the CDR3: TGTGCCAGCAGCTTGACGAGCAAAGAGCAGTACTTC. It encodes CASSLTSKEQYF.

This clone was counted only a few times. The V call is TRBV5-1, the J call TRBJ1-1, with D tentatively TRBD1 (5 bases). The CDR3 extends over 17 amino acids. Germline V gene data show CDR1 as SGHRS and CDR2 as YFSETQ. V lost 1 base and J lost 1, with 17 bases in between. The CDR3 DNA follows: TGCGCCAGCAGCTTGAGGGGACGGGGAACAACGAACACTGAAGCTTTCTTT. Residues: CASSLRGRGTTNTEAFF.

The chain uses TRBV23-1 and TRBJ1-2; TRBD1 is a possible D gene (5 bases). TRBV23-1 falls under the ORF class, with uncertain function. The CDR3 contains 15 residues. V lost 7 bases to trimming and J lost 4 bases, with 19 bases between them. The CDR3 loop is CASTPWGALSYGYTF. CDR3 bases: TGCGCCAGCACCCCATGGGGCGCGCTGAGCTATGGCTACACCTTC.

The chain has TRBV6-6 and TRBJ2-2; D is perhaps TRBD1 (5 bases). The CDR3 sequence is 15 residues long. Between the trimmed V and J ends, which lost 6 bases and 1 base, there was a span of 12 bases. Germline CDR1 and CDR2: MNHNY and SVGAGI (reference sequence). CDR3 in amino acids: CASSLGQMNTGELFF. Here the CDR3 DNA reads TGTGCCAGCAGCCTGGGGCAGATGAACACCGGGGAGCTGTTTTTT.

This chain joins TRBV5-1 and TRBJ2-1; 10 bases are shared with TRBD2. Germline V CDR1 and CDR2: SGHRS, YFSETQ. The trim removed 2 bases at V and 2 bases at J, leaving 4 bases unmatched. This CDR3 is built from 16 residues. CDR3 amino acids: CASSLTAGGTYNEQFF. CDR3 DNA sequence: TGCGCCAGCAGCTTAACAGCGGGGGGGACCTACAATGAGCAGTTCTTC.

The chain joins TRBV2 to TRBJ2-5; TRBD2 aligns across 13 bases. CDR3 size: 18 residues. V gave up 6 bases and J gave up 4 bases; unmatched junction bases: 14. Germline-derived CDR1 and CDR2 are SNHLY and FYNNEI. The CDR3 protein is CASRRELAGGRSGETQYF. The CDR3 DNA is TGTGCCAGCAGGCGGGAACTAGCGGGGGGGCGATCGGGAGAGACCCAGTACTTC.

The CDR3 here is CASSFALGGLGYGYTF. CDR3 DNA sequence: TGTGCCAGCAGCTTCGCCCTCGGGGGCCTGGGCTATGGCTACACCTTC. The J gene is TRBJ1-2, the V gene TRBV7-6, with D perhaps matching TRBD1 (6 bases). V gave up 3 bases and J gave up 4 bases, with 18 bases separating them. Germline V gives CDR1 SGHVS, CDR2 FNYEAQ. The CDR3 runs 16 residues.

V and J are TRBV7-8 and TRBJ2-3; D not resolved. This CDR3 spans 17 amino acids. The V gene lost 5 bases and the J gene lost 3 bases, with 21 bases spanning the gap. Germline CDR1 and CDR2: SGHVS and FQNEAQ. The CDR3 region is CASSPRTPRHRTDTQYF. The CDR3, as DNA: TGTGCCAGCAGCCCTCGGACCCCTCGACATAGGACAGATACGCAGTATTTT.

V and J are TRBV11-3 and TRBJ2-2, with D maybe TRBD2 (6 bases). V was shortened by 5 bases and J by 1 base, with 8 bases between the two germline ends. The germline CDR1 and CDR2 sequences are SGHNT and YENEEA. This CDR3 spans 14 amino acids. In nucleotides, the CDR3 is TGTGCCAGCAGCCCCGGGGGGAACACCGGGGAGCTGTTTTTT. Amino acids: CASSPGGNTGELFF. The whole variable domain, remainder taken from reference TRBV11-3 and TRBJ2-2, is EAGVVQSPRYKIIEKKQPVAFWCNPISGHNTLYWYLQNLGQGPELLIRYENEEAVDDSQLPKDRFSAERLKGVDSTLKIQPAELGDSAVYLCASSPGGNTGELFFGEGSRLTVL.

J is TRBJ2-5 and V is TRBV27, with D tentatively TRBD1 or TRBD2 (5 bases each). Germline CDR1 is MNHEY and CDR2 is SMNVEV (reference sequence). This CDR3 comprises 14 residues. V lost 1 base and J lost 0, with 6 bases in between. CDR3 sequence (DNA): TGTGCCAGCAGTTTATTGGGGGACCAAGAGACCCAGTACTTC. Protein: CASSLLGDQETQYF.

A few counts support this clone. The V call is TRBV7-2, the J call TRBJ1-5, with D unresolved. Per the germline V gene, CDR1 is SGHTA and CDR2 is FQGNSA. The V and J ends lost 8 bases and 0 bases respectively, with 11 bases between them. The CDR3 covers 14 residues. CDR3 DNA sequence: TGTGCCAGCCTTGAAGCAGTTAGCAATCAGCCCCAGCATTTT. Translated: CASLEAVSNQPQHF.

CDR3 protein: CASSQDGGRKGEAFF. DNA for the CDR3: TGTGCCAGCAGCCAAGATGGGGGCCGAAAAGGTGAAGCTTTCTTT. The rearrangement uses TRBV4-2 and TRBJ1-1, with a weak D call TRBD1 (6 bases). The germline V gene encodes CDR1 LGHNA and CDR2 YNFKEQ. This CDR3 spans 15 amino acids. The V and J ends lost 0 bases and 7 bases respectively, with 15 bases between them.